This T cell receptor beta chain was documented in a study of T cell responses to AZD1222 COVID-19 vaccine. Regarding the study as a whole: Across spike, vaccine-associated CD4 TCRs were found, dominant at 160-218 and 743-854. The donor cohort was predominantly white British with a female majority, and clonal diversity may have been underestimated.

V was shortened by 3 bases and J by 4 bases, with 18 bases between the two germline ends. Germline loops: CDR1 MNHEY, CDR2 SMNVEV (reference sequence). The CDR3 contains 16 residues. Comments on this clone: Its cognate antigen is unknown.

The table came from immunoSEQ multiplex PCR; TCRdb's copy has only in-frame clones and leaves some out. Of about 140,000 clones in the sample, about 90% are singletons; the top ten hold about 3.5%. Material: peripheral blood, obtained on day 0 of AZD1222 vaccination. The TCR sequence derives from an adult in good health. The V gene is TRBV27, the J gene TRBJ1-2, with D possibly TRBD1 on 6 matching bases. The CDR3 loop reads CASSFTGGPLSYGYTF. In DNA form, the CDR3 reads TGTGCCAGCAGTTTTACGGGGGGCCCCCTTAGCTATGGCTACACCTTC.